Below, one T cell receptor (beta chain) is given with its context. These data belong to a study of response to subunit inactivated influenza vaccine. TCRdb independently ran MiXCR on the RT-PCR reads; one entry per CDR3 protein. The sample consists of fewer than 600,000 distinct CDR3 sequences, about 7.2% of them appearing once. The material sequenced was PBMCs from blood, taken roughly 24 months after vaccination. The TCR was taken from a man aged 50 to 69 who received an inactivated influenza vaccine.

The CDR3 DNA is TGTGCCAGCAGGGGGACAGTCTACGAGCAGTACTTC. It translates to CASRGTVYEQYF. This rearrangement joins TRBV2 to TRBJ2-7; TRBD1 agrees at 7 bases. The germline V gene encodes CDR1 SNHLY and CDR2 FYNNEI. This CDR3 contains 12 residues. V gave up 6 bases and J gave up 3 bases; unmatched junction bases: 2.